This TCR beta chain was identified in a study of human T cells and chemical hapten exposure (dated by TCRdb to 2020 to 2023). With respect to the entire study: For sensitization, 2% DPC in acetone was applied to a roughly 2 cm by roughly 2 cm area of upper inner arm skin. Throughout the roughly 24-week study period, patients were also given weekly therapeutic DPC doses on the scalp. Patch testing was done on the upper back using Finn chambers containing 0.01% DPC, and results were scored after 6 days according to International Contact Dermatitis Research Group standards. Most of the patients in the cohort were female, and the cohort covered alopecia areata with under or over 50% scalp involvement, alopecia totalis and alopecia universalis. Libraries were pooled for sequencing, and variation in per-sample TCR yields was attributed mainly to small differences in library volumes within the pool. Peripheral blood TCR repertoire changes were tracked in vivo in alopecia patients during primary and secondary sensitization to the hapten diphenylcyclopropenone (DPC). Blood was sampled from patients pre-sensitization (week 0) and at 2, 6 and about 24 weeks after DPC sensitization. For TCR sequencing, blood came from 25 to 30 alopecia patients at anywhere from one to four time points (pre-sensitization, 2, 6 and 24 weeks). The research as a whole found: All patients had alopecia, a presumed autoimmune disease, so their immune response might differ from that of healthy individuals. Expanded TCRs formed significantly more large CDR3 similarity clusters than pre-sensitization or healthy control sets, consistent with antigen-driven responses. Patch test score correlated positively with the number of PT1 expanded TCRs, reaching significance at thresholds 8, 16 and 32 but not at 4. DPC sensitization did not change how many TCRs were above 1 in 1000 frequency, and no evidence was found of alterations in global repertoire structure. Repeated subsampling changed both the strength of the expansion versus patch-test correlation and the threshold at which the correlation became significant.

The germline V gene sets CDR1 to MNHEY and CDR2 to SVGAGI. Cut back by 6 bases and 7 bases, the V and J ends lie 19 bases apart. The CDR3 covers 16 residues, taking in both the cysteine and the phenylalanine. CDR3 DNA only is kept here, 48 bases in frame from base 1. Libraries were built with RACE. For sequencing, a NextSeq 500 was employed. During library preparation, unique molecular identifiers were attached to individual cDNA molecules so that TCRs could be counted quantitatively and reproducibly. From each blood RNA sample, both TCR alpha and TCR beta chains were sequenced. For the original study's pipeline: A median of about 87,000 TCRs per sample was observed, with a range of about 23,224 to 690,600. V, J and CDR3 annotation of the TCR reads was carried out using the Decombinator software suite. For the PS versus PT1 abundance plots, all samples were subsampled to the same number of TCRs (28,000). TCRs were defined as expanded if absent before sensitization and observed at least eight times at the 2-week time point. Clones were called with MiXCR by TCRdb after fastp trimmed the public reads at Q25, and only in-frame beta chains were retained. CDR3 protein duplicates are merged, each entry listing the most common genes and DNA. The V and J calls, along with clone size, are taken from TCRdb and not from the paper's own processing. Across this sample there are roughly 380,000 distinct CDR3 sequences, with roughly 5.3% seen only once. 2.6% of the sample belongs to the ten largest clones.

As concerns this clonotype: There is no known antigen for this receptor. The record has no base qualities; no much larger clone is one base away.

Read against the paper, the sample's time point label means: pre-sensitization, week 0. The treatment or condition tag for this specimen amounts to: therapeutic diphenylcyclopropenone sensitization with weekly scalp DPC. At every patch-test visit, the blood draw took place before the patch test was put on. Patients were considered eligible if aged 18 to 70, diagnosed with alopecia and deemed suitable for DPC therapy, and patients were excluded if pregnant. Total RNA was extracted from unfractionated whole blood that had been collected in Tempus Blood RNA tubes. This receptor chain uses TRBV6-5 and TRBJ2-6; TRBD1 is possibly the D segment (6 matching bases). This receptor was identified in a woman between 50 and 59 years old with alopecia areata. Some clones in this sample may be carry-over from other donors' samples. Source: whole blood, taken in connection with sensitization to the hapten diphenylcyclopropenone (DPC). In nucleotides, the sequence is TGTGCCAGCAGCTATAGTTGGACAGCCGGAGCCAACGTCCTGACTTTC. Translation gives CASSYSWTAGANVLTF.